This is a list of T cell receptor beta chains from one sample in a study of blood T cell repertoires in COVID-19. Sequencing used immunoSEQ multiplex PCR; TCRdb keeps in-frame clones, though not all of them. The repertoire includes about 180,000 clones, about 85% of them detected once, and 2.9% sits in the top ten. The sample consisted of peripheral blood. These receptors were collected from a woman in her 30s with active or convalescent COVID-19. The CDR3 runs from the conserved cysteine through the conserved F or W. The D gene is left open where the match is weak. Clone size is stated in some rows and not others, as once, few, many or a class when expanded.

d_call clone_size j_call v_call cdr3_aa cdr3_nt
- - TRBJ1-5 TRBV15 CATSRDATDNQPQHF TGTGCCACCAGCAGAGATGCTACAGACAATCAGCCCCAGCATTTT
- - TRBJ1-6 TRBV27 CASSFAGAGESSPLHF TGTGCCAGCAGTTTCGCAGGGGCAGGGGAGAGTTCACCCCTCCACTTT
- - TRBJ2-3 TRBV9 CASSPISQGTDTQYF TGTGCCAGCAGCCCCATCTCACAGGGCACAGATACGCAGTATTTT
TRBD1 - TRBJ2-2 TRBV2 CASRGTGNTGELFF TGTGCCAGCAGGGGGACAGGGAACACCGGGGAGCTGTTTTTT
- - TRBJ2-7 TRBV20-1 CSASRGHEQYF TGCAGTGCTAGCAGGGGTCACGAGCAGTACTTC
TRBD2 - TRBJ2-5 TRBV2 CASSAPGLAGQETQYF TGTGCCAGCAGTGCTCCGGGACTAGCGGGACAAGAGACCCAGTACTTC
TRBD1 - TRBJ1-6 TRBV6-1 CASSEGTGRVSPLHF TGTGCCAGCAGTGAAGGGACAGGGAGGGTTTCACCCCTCCACTTT
TRBD2 - TRBJ2-5 TRBV4-2 CASSLGTSGIQETQYF TGTGCCAGCAGCCTCGGGACTAGCGGGATCCAAGAGACCCAGTACTTC
- - TRBJ2-7 TRBV18 CASSPSRGDEQYF TGTGCCAGCTCACCATCCAGGGGGGACGAGCAGTACTTC
TRBD2 once TRBJ2-1 TRBV12-5 CASGSTGLGIYNEQFF TGTGCTAGTGGTTCCACGGGACTAGGGATTTACAATGAGCAGTTCTTC
- once TRBJ1-2 TRBV12-3/TRBV12-4 CASRPQGTGGYTF TGTGCCAGCAGGCCCCAGGGTACGGGTGGCTACACCTTC
TRBD1 - TRBJ1-6 TRBV6-5 CASSYTRQGNSPLHF TGTGCCAGCAGTTACACTAGACAGGGAAATTCACCCCTCCACTTT
TRBD1 - TRBJ1-2 TRBV2 CASSDGGGLNYGYTF TGTGCCAGCAGTGACGGAGGGGGCCTGAACTATGGCTACACCTTC
- - TRBJ2-7 TRBV5-1 CASSFWVGGFSYEQYF TGCGCCAGCAGCTTCTGGGTGGGGGGTTTCTCCTACGAGCAGTACTTC
- - TRBJ2-1 TRBV5-1 CASSSGGFNEQFF TGCGCCAGCAGTTCTGGCGGATTCAATGAGCAGTTCTTC
TRBD2 - TRBJ2-7 TRBV10-1 CASSELAGPVSYEQYF TGCGCCAGCAGTGAGTTAGCGGGACCGGTCTCCTACGAGCAGTACTTC
- - TRBJ2-7 TRBV6-5 CASRGRRGSGSEQYF TGTGCCAGCAGAGGCCGTAGGGGTTCAGGATCCGAGCAGTACTTC
TRBD2 - TRBJ2-2 TRBV11-2 CASSRMGLAGGTGELFF TGTGCCAGCAGCCGAATGGGACTAGCGGGAGGTACCGGGGAGCTGTTTTTT
- - TRBJ1-1 TRBV11-2 CASSLGGGGAAFF TGTGCCAGCAGCTTAGGTGGTGGCGGGGCAGCTTTCTTT
TRBD2 - TRBJ2-1 TRBV2 CASSVPGLAGSSYNEQFF TGTGCCAGCAGTGTTCCGGGACTAGCGGGGAGCTCCTACAATGAGCAGTTCTTC
- - TRBJ2-1 TRBV11-1 CASSFQYNEQFF TGTGCCAGCAGCTTCCAGTACAATGAGCAGTTCTTC
TRBD1 - TRBJ2-1 TRBV4-1 CASSQGTGTGTEQFF TGCGCCAGCAGCCAAGGGACCGGGACAGGGACCGAGCAGTTCTTC
- few TRBJ1-6 TRBV30 CAWGPIGGAPLHF TGTGCCTGGGGGCCCATTGGCGGGGCACCCCTCCACTTT
- - TRBJ2-5 TRBV30 CAWTPGRGPPEETQYF TGTGCCTGGACCCCGGGGCGGGGGCCCCCCGAAGAGACCCAGTACTTC
TRBD2 once TRBJ2-2 TRBV6-1 CASSEWTSGGTGELFF TGTGCCAGCAGTGAGTGGACTAGCGGGGGTACCGGGGAGCTGTTTTTT
TRBD1 once TRBJ2-2 TRBV27 CASSITGGGTGELFF TGTGCCAGCAGTATAACAGGGGGCGGAACCGGGGAGCTGTTTTTT
- - TRBJ1-1 TRBV4-1 CASSQRVTGRDSGTEAFF TGCGCCAGCAGCCAGAGGGTAACAGGGAGGGATAGTGGCACTGAAGCTTTCTTT
TRBD1 - TRBJ1-1 TRBV2 CASSGPINQGGRMNTEAFF TGTGCCAGCAGTGGCCCAATCAATCAAGGGGGCAGGATGAACACTGAAGCTTTCTTT
- - TRBJ2-7 TRBV9 CASSAPPGSKRGPYEQYF TGTGCCAGCAGCGCGCCCCCGGGGTCGAAGCGTGGACCCTACGAGCAGTACTTC
- - TRBJ1-6 TRBV27 CASARFAGSSYNSPLHF TGTGCCAGCGCCAGGTTTGCTGGCAGCTCCTATAATTCACCCCTCCACTTT
TRBD2 - TRBJ2-6 TRBV5-5 CASSFPSGASSGANVLTF TGTGCCAGCAGCTTCCCTAGCGGGGCGAGCTCTGGGGCCAACGTCCTGACTTTC
TRBD1 - TRBJ2-7 TRBV5-1 CASSTDRDRASYEQYF TGCGCCAGCAGCACGGACCGGGACAGGGCTTCCTACGAGCAGTACTTC
TRBD1 - TRBJ1-5 TRBV6-1 CASSDRRQGGHQPQHF TGTGCCAGCAGTGATAGGAGACAGGGGGGGCATCAGCCCCAGCATTTT
- - TRBJ2-7 TRBV9 CASSPRQGGNYEQYF TGTGCCAGCAGCCCGAGACAAGGGGGAAACTACGAGCAGTACTTC
TRBD1 - TRBJ1-6 TRBV5-1 CASSTTGVNSPLHF TGCGCCAGCAGCACAACAGGGGTAAATTCACCCCTCCACTTT
- - TRBJ1-4 TRBV6-5 CASQSWGGTNEKLFF TGTGCCAGCCAGAGCTGGGGGGGCACTAATGAAAAACTGTTTTTT
- - TRBJ2-1 TRBV25-1 CASNDYYNEQFF TGTGCCAGCAACGACTACTACAATGAGCAGTTCTTC
- - TRBJ2-7 TRBV21-1 CASSTRDRDSYEQYF TGTGCCAGCAGCACCCGGGACAGGGACTCCTACGAGCAGTACTTC
- - TRBJ2-7 TRBV9 CASSGSGLHGEQYF TGTGCCAGCAGCGGATCGGGACTCCATGGGGAGCAGTACTTC
TRBD1 - TRBJ1-1 TRBV11-3 CASSFFYRGNTEAFF TGTGCCAGCAGCTTTTTTTACAGGGGGAACACTGAAGCTTTCTTT
TRBD1 - TRBJ2-1 TRBV27 CASTSQGAGNNEQFF TGTGCCAGCACATCCCAGGGGGCCGGTAACAATGAGCAGTTCTTC
- few TRBJ2-5 TRBV2 CASSMRRILGGETQYF TGTGCCAGCAGTATGCGGCGGATCCTAGGTGGAGAGACCCAGTACTTC
- - TRBJ1-1 TRBV14 CASSQDQYRGAFF TGTGCCAGCAGCCAAGATCAGTATAGGGGGGCTTTCTTT
- - TRBJ1-4 TRBV6-1 CASNRVSEKLFF TGTGCCAGCAACAGGGTGAGCGAAAAACTGTTTTTT
TRBD1 - TRBJ2-5 TRBV6-5 CASSRDRGYQETQYF TGTGCCAGCAGTCGGGACAGGGGTTATCAAGAGACCCAGTACTTC
- - TRBJ1-6 TRBV6-5 CASSYAESSYNSPLHF TGTGCCAGCAGTTACGCGGAGAGCTCCTATAATTCACCCCTCCACTTT
TRBD2 - TRBJ2-7 TRBV2 CASSELAGTEQYF TGTGCCAGCAGTGAGCTAGCGGGAACCGAGCAGTACTTC
- - TRBJ1-5 TRBV6-5 CASSKYRSNQPQHF TGTGCCAGCAGTAAATACAGGAGCAATCAGCCCCAGCATTTT
- - TRBJ1-5 TRBV27 CASSDRNFNQPQHF TGTGCCAGCAGCGACAGAAATTTTAATCAGCCCCAGCATTTT
TRBD1 - TRBJ1-2 TRBV6-5 CASRQGQSYGYTF TGTGCCAGCAGACAGGGACAGTCCTATGGCTACACCTTC
- - TRBJ2-7 TRBV6-1 CASSDSYEQYF TGTGCCAGCAGTGACAGTTACGAGCAGTACTTC
- - TRBJ1-6 TRBV27 CASTRTSSYNSPLHF TGTGCCAGCACACGCACAAGCTCCTATAATTCACCCCTCCACTTT